A selection of T cell receptor beta chains follows, all from one sample in a study of cytomegalovirus exposure and HLA in healthy donors. Libraries were prepared by immunoSEQ multiplex PCR; TCRdb keeps only in-frame clonotypes and omits some of them. The sample holds hundreds of thousands of clones; roughly 87% are singletons and the top ten take around 11%. Sequenced material: PBMCs. These receptors were taken from a man aged 18 to 29 in good health and CMV-seropositive. Both conserved end residues are part of each CDR3. D genes are given only for firm matches. Not all rows give a size; the values are once, few, many and, for expanded clones, a class.

D,V,J,size,DNA,CDR3
.,TRBV27,TRBJ1-1,.,TGTGCCAGCAGTTATCGGACGGGATGGGAAGCTTTCTTT,CASSYRTGWEAFF
TRBD2,TRBV7-9,TRBJ2-1,.,TGTGCCAGCAGCTCGACGAGCGGGAAGTCCTACAATGAGCAGTTCTTC,CASSSTSGKSYNEQFF
TRBD1,TRBV30,TRBJ1-2,.,TGTGCCTGGAGCCCCGGACAGGGATCGTATGGCTACACCTTC,CAWSPGQGSYGYTF
.,TRBV4-2,TRBJ1-1,.,TGTGCCAGCAGCCGTACGGGAGGGGAAACTGAAGCTTTCTTT,CASSRTGGETEAFF
.,TRBV11-2,TRBJ2-7,.,TGTGCCAGCAGCTTTCAGGCAACGGGCGAGCAGTACTTC,CASSFQATGEQYF
.,TRBV7-9,TRBJ1-1,.,TGTGCCAGCAGCATTAATGAAGCTTTCTTT,CASSINEAFF
.,TRBV5-4,TRBJ1-3,.,TGTGCCAGCAGCTTGGACATTACAGGCTCTGGAAACACCATATATTTT,CASSLDITGSGNTIYF
.,TRBV29-1,TRBJ2-1,.,TGCAGCGTTGAAGAAGGGACCGCCTCCTACAATGAGCAGTTCTTC,CSVEEGTASYNEQFF
.,TRBV5-1,TRBJ1-2,once,TGCGCCAGCAGCTCCACAGGAGGAGTTGTGGGGCAGGCTGGCTACACCTTC,CASSSTGGVVGQAGYTF
.,TRBV7-9,TRBJ2-3,.,TGTGCCAGCAGCTGGGGGGCTGTTGCAGATACGCAGTATTTT,CASSWGAVADTQYF
.,TRBV27,TRBJ2-7,.,TGTGCCAGCAGTCTCCTGGCCTCCTACGAGCAGTACTTC,CASSLLASYEQYF
.,TRBV27,TRBJ2-7,.,TGTGCCAGCAGGATCGCCGGGCCCAACTCCTACGAGCAGTACTTC,CASRIAGPNSYEQYF
.,TRBV5-6,TRBJ2-2,.,TGTGCCAGCAGCTTGGGGGGTAACACCGGGGAGCTGTTTTTT,CASSLGGNTGELFF
.,TRBV28,TRBJ1-2,.,TGTGCCAGCAGTTCTACACCGTATGGCTACACCTTC,CASSSTPYGYTF
.,TRBV7-9,TRBJ1-2,.,TGTGCCAGCAGCTTATCGGCAGCCCCTGGCGGCTACACCTTC,CASSLSAAPGGYTF
.,TRBV2,TRBJ1-5,.,TGTGCCAGCAGTGAAACCTCGGGTAATCAGCCCCAGCATTTT,CASSETSGNQPQHF
TRBD2,TRBV27,TRBJ2-2,.,TGTGCCAGCAAAGGACTAGCCCTTCACAACACCGGGGAGCTGTTTTTT,CASKGLALHNTGELFF
.,TRBV10-2,TRBJ1-5,once,TGCGCCAGCAGTTTCAAAGGGAGGGACAATCAGCCCCAGCATTTT,CASSFKGRDNQPQHF
.,TRBV5-1,TRBJ2-5,.,TGCGCCAGCAGCTTGGGCCATCAAGCCCAAGAGACCCAGTACTTC,CASSLGHQAQETQYF